This T cell receptor beta chain was sequenced in a study of T cell repertoires in cytomegalovirus infection. Study details: Public TCR beta signatures marked donors with CMV infection and the matching HLA. Study outcomes and limitations: Individuals carrying CMV plus the relevant HLA were identified by cumulative frequency of public TCR beta families. Dominating the ex vivo response were TCR beta clonotypes that were CMV-specific and HLA-C-restricted.

The CDR3 has 17 amino acids. The V end lost 5 bases, the J end lost 0 bases, and 17 bases lay between the germline ends. Germline V gives CDR1 MNHEY, CDR2 SMNVEV (reference sequence). To note about this clonotype: Its antigen is undetermined.

TCRdb re-called the reads with MiXCR, one entry per CDR3 protein. The table lists around 350,000 distinct CDR3 sequences, 15% to 20% of them singletons. This receptor was taken from a human donor in good health (CMV status not recorded). Some clones in this sample may be carry-over from other donors' samples. The rearrangement links TRBV27 to TRBJ1-5, with a weak D call TRBD1 (5 bases). Material for sequencing was PBMCs. CDR3 bases: TGTGCCAGCAGTGAAATGGGACCGACTTATAGCAATCAGCCCCAGCATTTT. Protein product: CASSEMGPTYSNQPQHF.